Below, 32 T cell receptor beta chains from the same sample are listed, as sequenced in a study of T-cell memory formation after mild COVID-19. In TCRdb, the 5' RACE reads were re-called with MiXCR into one record per CDR3 protein. The sample has 250,000 to 300,000 distinct CDR3 sequences, 16% seen once; the top ten hold around 23%. The sample comprised PBMCs or a T cell subset sorted from them (not recorded which). The source is a man aged 18 to 29 who had mild COVID-19 (a few samples of this study predate the infection). Cell type and time point are not known.

This clonotype was recorded a few times. This chain links TRBV10-3 with TRBJ2-7; D might be TRBD2 (5 bases). The CDR3 runs to 13 residues. V lost 9 bases and J 3 bases, leaving 15 bases between the germline ends. The germline V gene encodes CDR1 ENHRY and CDR2 SYGVKD. CDR3 sequence: CAMSPGKDYEQYV. The CDR3 DNA follows: TGTGCCATGAGCCCGGGAAAAGACTACGAGCAGTACGTC.

The chain's CDR3 is CATSRDRDRATEAFF. The CDR3 nucleotides are TGTGCCACCAGCAGAGATCGGGACAGGGCCACTGAAGCTTTCTTT. The chain joins TRBV15 to TRBJ1-1, with TRBD1 matching 9 bases. V was clipped by 0 bases and J by 4 bases; unmatched bases: 3. This CDR3 spans 15 amino acids. Germline CDR1 LNHNV, CDR2 YYDKDF (reference sequence).

The rearrangement links TRBV20-1 to TRBJ1-2; no firm D call. The CDR3 length is 12 residues. V was pared by 2 bases and J by 5 bases, with 9 bases between. CDR1 DFQATT and CDR2 SNEGSKA come from the germline V gene (reference sequence). CDR3 nucleotide sequence: TGCAGTGCTAGAAGCCTTCTGTATGGCTACACCTTC. Translating it yields CSARSLLYGYTF.

There are a few counts of this clonotype. The gene calls are TRBV4-2 and TRBJ1-1; D is undetermined. The CDR3 is 17 amino acids. V dropped 0 bases and J dropped 3 bases, with 17 bases sitting between them. From germline, CDR1 is LGHNA and CDR2 YNFKEQ. The CDR3 is CASSQDRSRVKDTEAFF. In nucleotides, the CDR3 is TGTGCCAGCAGCCAAGATCGCTCACGGGTTAAGGACACTGAAGCTTTCTTT.

The rearrangement links TRBV27 to TRBJ2-5, with D unclear. Germline assignment: CDR1 MNHEY and CDR2 SMNVEV (reference sequence). The CDR3 covers 12 residues. V gave up 4 bases and J gave up 8 bases, with 11 bases separating them. The CDR3 loop reads CASSSARRTQYF. CDR3 nucleotides: TGTGCCAGCAGTTCCGCGAGGAGAACCCAGTACTTC.

This clonotype was observed a few times. J is TRBJ1-2 and V is TRBV9; D remains ambiguous. In germline, CDR1 is SGDLS, CDR2 YYNGEE. Trimming shortened V by 0 bases and J by 0 bases, and 9 bases separated the two germline ends. This CDR3 is built from 15 residues. In DNA form, the CDR3 reads TGTGCCAGCAGCGTAGATTTGTTAGCTAACTATGGCTACACCTTC. Translation: CASSVDLLANYGYTF.

The sample holds a few counts of this clonotype. The chain joins TRBV4-3 to TRBJ2-2; the D gene could be TRBD1 or TRBD2 (6 bases each). CDR3 length: 16 amino acids. In germline, CDR1 is LGHNA, CDR2 YSLEER. Trimming cost V 1 base and J 0 bases, with 9 bases left between them. The CDR3 sequence: CASSQVRGANTGELFF. CDR3 in DNA: TGCGCCAGCAGCCAAGTTAGGGGGGCGAACACCGGGGAGCTGTTTTTT.

The V gene is TRBV6-6, the J gene TRBJ1-2, with no clear D. The germline V gene encodes CDR1 MNHNY and CDR2 SVGAGI (reference sequence). The CDR3 runs to 14 residues. The V and J ends lost 2 bases and 8 bases respectively, with 15 bases between them. The CDR3 coding sequence is TGTGCCAGCAGTTACGATGGGGTTCTGGACGGCTACACCTTC. Its protein is CASSYDGVLDGYTF.

The chain uses TRBV4-2 and TRBJ1-2; 9 bases are a match to TRBD1. V was clipped by 2 bases and J by 8 bases; unmatched bases: 9. The CDR3 totals 15 residues. Germline loops: CDR1 LGHNA, CDR2 YNFKEQ. CDR3 DNA sequence: TGTGCCAGCAGCCAACCTGACAGGGGGGTTTTCGGCTACACCTTC. Protein sequence: CASSQPDRGVFGYTF.

This clonotype was counted a few times. The J gene is TRBJ2-7, the V gene TRBV29-1; D might be TRBD1 (6 bases). This CDR3 is built from 13 residues. The V gene lost 7 bases and the J gene lost 3 bases, with 16 bases spanning the gap. Germline V gene data show CDR1 as SQVTM and CDR2 as ANQGSEA. The CDR3 DNA reads as TGCAGCGGTACAGGGTATGGGGACTACGAGCAGTACTTC. It codes for CSGTGYGDYEQYF.

The chain combines TRBV10-3 with TRBJ2-3; 10 bases fit TRBD2. Trimming cost V 10 bases and J 7 bases; bases outside gene matches: 11. Germline V gives CDR1 ENHRY, CDR2 SYGVKD. The CDR3 consists of 14 residues. The CDR3 coding sequence is TGTGCCACCACCCTAGCGGGAGCTTTAAATACGCAGTATTTT. It specifies CATTLAGALNTQYF.

This clonotype appeared a few times. The chain recombines TRBV7-2 with TRBJ2-1, with D tentatively TRBD2 (5 bases). The CDR3 has 13 amino acids. Germline assignment: CDR1 SGHTA and CDR2 FQGNSA. The V gene lost 5 bases and the J gene lost 10 bases, with 15 bases spanning the gap. The CDR3 DNA sequence: TGTGCCAGCAGCCTCCTCGGGCCGGGGGAGCAGTTCTTC. Translating it yields CASSLLGPGEQFF.

V and J are TRBV7-8 and TRBJ2-1, with a possible D match to TRBD2 (5 bases). CDR1 and CDR2 from the germline V gene are SGHVS and FQNEAQ. This CDR3 region has 14 residues. The V end was cut by 6 bases, the J end by 0 bases, with 9 bases between. CDR3 nucleotide sequence: TGTGCCAGCAGGTCCGGGGACTCCTACAATGAGCAGTTCTTC. Encoded protein: CASRSGDSYNEQFF.

This clonotype was seen only a few times. The chain links TRBV29-1 to TRBJ2-5; possible D gene TRBD2, 6 bases. The CDR3 has 11 residues. The germline V gene encodes CDR1 SQVTM and CDR2 ANQGSEA. The CDR3 DNA reads TGCGGCGGAGGGTACCAAGAGACCCAGTACTTC. It is translated as CGGGYQETQYF.

V is TRBV6-5 and J is TRBJ1-1; D perhaps matches TRBD1 (6 bases). Germline CDR1 reads MNHEY; CDR2 reads SVGAGI. Trimming cost V 3 bases and J 5 bases, with 13 bases left between them. The CDR3 runs to 14 residues. In nucleotides, the CDR3 is TGTGCCAGCAGTTATGGGGGGCGCGGTACTGAAGCTTTCTTT. Protein: CASSYGGRGTEAFF.

This chain uses TRBV7-9 with TRBJ2-7, with a possible D match to TRBD2 (5 bases). The CDR3 covers 13 residues. V dropped 5 bases and J dropped 3 bases, with 11 bases sitting between them. Germline V gene sequence: CDR1 SEHNR, CDR2 FQNEAQ (reference sequence). The CDR3 bases are TGTGCCAGCAGCCCGGAGGCCAGCTACGAGCAGTACGTC. It is translated as CASSPEASYEQYV.

The V and J genes are TRBV9 and TRBJ2-1; no reliable D call. From germline, CDR1 is SGDLS and CDR2 YYNGEE. The CDR3 has 15 amino acids. The V and J ends lost 0 bases and 9 bases respectively, with 16 bases between them. CDR3 bases: TGTGCCAGCAGCGTAGCTGTCCGGGCAGTTGGTGAGCAGTTCTTC. Protein: CASSVAVRAVGEQFF.

The chain has TRBV20-1 and TRBJ2-1; 10 bases map to TRBD1. CDR3 size: 14 residues. The germline V gene encodes CDR1 DFQATT and CDR2 SNEGSKA (reference sequence). V lost 2 bases, J lost 10 bases, and 8 bases stayed unmatched. As DNA, the CDR3 is TGCAGTGCTAGAAGGGACAGGGGCCAACGGGAGCAGTTCTTC. It specifies CSARRDRGQREQFF.

The V gene is TRBV7-2, the J gene TRBJ2-1; weak D call: TRBD2 (6 bases). With 1 base removed from V and 8 bases from J, the gap between germline ends came to 9 bases. Per germline, CDR1 SGHTA and CDR2 FQGNSA. CDR3 length equals 13 residues. The CDR3 DNA is TGTGCCAGCAGCTTAGGCGGGATCGATGAGCAGTTCTTC. Its translation: CASSLGGIDEQFF.

The chain recombines TRBV28 with TRBJ2-5, with D perhaps matching TRBD2 (6 bases). The germline CDR1 and CDR2 sequences are MDHEN and SYDVKM. This CDR3 spans 15 amino acids. V was cut by 6 bases and J by 1 base, with 15 bases left in between. CDR3 amino acids: CASSLLAGLQETQYF. For the CDR3, the DNA is TGTGCCAGCAGCCTCCTTGCGGGGCTCCAAGAGACCCAGTACTTC.

The chain employs TRBV28 and TRBJ2-3, with D unclear. V was trimmed by 5 bases and J by 1 base, leaving 13 bases between them. Germline V gene lookup returns CDR1 MDHEN and CDR2 SYDVKM. The CDR3 length is 15 residues. CDR3 region: CASSRTARGTDTQYF. As DNA, the CDR3 is TGTGCCAGCAGTCGAACCGCGAGAGGCACAGATACGCAGTATTTT. Together with reference TRBV28 and TRBJ2-3, the CDR3 gives the full variable domain: DVKVTQSSRYLVKRTGEKVFLECVQDMDHENMFWYRQDPGLGLRLIYFSYDVKMKEKGDIPEGYSVSREKKERFSLILESASTNQTSMYLCASSRTARGTDTQYFGPGTRLTVL.

The chain carries TRBV5-1 and TRBJ2-5, with D perhaps assigned TRBD1 or TRBD2 (5 bases each). V lost 3 bases and J lost 5, with 17 bases in between. CDR1 and CDR2 (germline): SGHRS, YFSETQ. The CDR3 sequence is 15 residues long. CDR3 protein: CASSSEGRSGETQYF. The CDR3, as DNA: TGCGCCAGCAGCTCCGAGGGACGGAGTGGGGAGACCCAGTACTTC.

This clonotype was recorded many times. This chain links TRBV15 with TRBJ2-5, with a tentative D call TRBD2 (6 bases). The V and J ends lost 9 bases and 5 bases respectively, with 13 bases between them. Per the germline V gene, CDR1 is LNHNV and CDR2 is YYDKDF (reference sequence). This CDR3 has 12 residues. The chain's CDR3 is CATRRGGETQYF. The CDR3, as DNA: TGTGCCACTAGGAGGGGTGGGGAGACCCAGTACTTC.

The chain carries TRBV12-3 or TRBV12-4 and TRBJ1-1; no reliable D call. The V end was cut by 5 bases, the J end by 1 base, with 8 bases between. The CDR3 sequence is 13 residues long. The CDR3 sequence: CASSGFSNTEAFF. CDR3 nucleotides: TGTGCCAGCAGTGGATTCTCGAACACTGAAGCTTTCTTT.

This chain uses TRBV6-5 with TRBJ1-1, with TRBD1 matching 7 bases. V was pared by 3 bases and J by 0 bases, with 7 bases of the junction left unmatched. The CDR3 is 16 residues long. Germline V gene data show CDR1 as MNHEY and CDR2 as SVGAGI. As DNA, the CDR3 is TGTGCCAGCAGTTATTCAGGGGACAGCTTGAACACTGAAGCTTTCTTT. This translates into CASSYSGDSLNTEAFF.

The rearrangement joins TRBV2 to TRBJ2-3; 9 positions agree with TRBD2. This CDR3 spans 18 amino acids. Germline lookup yields CDR1 SNHLY and CDR2 FYNNEI. The V and J ends lost 5 bases and 5 bases, in that order; junction bases with no gene match: 17. Here the CDR3 reads CASSHPSTLAGKGDTQYF. In DNA, the CDR3 is TGTGCCAGCAGTCACCCCTCCACCCTAGCGGGGAAGGGAGATACGCAGTATTTT.

J is TRBJ2-3 and V is TRBV2; 9 positions agree with TRBD2. Per the germline V gene, CDR1 is SNHLY and CDR2 is FYNNEI. The J segment lost 0 bases and the V segment lost 7 bases, leaving 5 bases of the junction unmatched. The CDR3 loop spans 15 amino acids. This CDR3 is CASNSGGDSTDTQYF. As DNA, the CDR3 is TGTGCCAGCAATAGCGGGGGAGATAGCACAGATACGCAGTATTTT.

This clonotype was seen more than once but under ten times. This chain joins TRBV20-1 and TRBJ2-5, with TRBD2 matching 13 bases. V shed 3 bases and J 5 bases; nucleotides not matched to a gene: 6. Germline-derived CDR1 and CDR2 are DFQATT and SNEGSKA (reference sequence). The CDR3 runs 15 residues. CDR3 amino acids: CSASRLAGGGETQYF. In nucleotides, the CDR3 is TGCAGTGCTAGTAGACTAGCGGGGGGCGGGGAGACCCAGTACTTC.

This clonotype has a handful of counts. The chain carries TRBV7-3 and TRBJ2-5; possible D gene TRBD1, 6 bases. Germline V gene data show CDR1 as SGHTA and CDR2 as FQGTGA. The ends were cut back, 2 bases at V and 5 bases at J, with 12 bases in the middle. The CDR3 is made up of 14 amino acids. CDR3 DNA sequence: TGTGCCAGCAGCTTACAGGGGAATCGGGAGACCCAGTACTTC. This translates into CASSLQGNRETQYF.

This clonotype was picked up many times. V and J are TRBV6-5 and TRBJ2-7, with TRBD1 identical over 9 bases. The CDR3 contains 15 residues. The V gene end was trimmed by 2 bases and the J gene end by 1 base; junction bases not matched to a gene: 3. From germline, CDR1 is MNHEY and CDR2 SVGAGI. The CDR3 nucleotides are TGTGCCAGCAGTTACGGGGGGACAGGGTCCTACGAGCAGTACTTC. It translates to CASSYGGTGSYEQYF.

This clonotype was observed a handful of times. This chain uses TRBV3-1 with TRBJ2-5; no clear D. In germline, CDR1 is LGHDT, CDR2 YNNKEL (reference sequence). This CDR3 region has 11 residues. Trimming removed 0 bases from V and 7 bases from J, with 3 bases in between. Here the CDR3 reads CASSQDVTQYF. CDR3 coding DNA: TGTGCCAGCAGCCAAGACGTGACCCAGTACTTC.

The rearrangement joins TRBV5-6 to TRBJ2-7; a possible D gene is TRBD2 (5 bases). The germline CDR1 and CDR2 sequences are SGHDT and YYEEEE. This CDR3 contains 15 residues. V was cut by 0 bases and J by 1 base, with 11 bases left in between. The CDR3 is CASSLALVGSYEQYV. The DNA for the CDR3 is TGTGCCAGCAGCTTGGCACTAGTTGGATCCTACGAGCAGTACGTC.